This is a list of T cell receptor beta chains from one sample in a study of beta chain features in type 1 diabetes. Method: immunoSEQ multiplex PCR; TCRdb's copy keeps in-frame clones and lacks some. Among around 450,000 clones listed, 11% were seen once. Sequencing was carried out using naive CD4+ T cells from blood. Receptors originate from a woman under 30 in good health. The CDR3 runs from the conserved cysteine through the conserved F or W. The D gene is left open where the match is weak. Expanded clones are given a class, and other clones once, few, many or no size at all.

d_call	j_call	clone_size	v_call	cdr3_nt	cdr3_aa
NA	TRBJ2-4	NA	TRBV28	TGTGCCAGCAGTTTTACTAGTGTCAAAAACATTCAGTACTTC	CASSFTSVKNIQYF
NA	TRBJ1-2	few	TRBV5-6	TGTGCCAGCAGCTTGGCCTGGAACATACCTAACTATGGCTACACCTTC	CASSLAWNIPNYGYTF
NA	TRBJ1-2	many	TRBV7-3	TGTGCCAGCAGCTTAGGCAGGGACTATGGCTACACCTTC	CASSLGRDYGYTF
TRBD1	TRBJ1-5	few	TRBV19	TGTGCCAGTAGGAGACAGGGCGGTCAGCCCCAGCATTTT	CASRRQGGQPQHF
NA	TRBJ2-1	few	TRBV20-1	TGCAGTGCTAGTCACGGGACTGAGCAGTTCTTC	CSASHGTEQFF
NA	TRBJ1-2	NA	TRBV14	TGTGCCAGCAGCCAAGACGGGGTCCGCGGCTACACCTTC	CASSQDGVRGYTF
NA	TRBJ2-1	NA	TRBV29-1	TGCAGCGTTGCTGGTAACCGGGGCCTTAGGGTGGCGCAGTTCTTC	CSVAGNRGLRVAQFF
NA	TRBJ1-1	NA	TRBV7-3	TGTGCCAGCAGCTTAAAGGGCGGGACTGAAGCTTTCTTT	CASSLKGGTEAFF
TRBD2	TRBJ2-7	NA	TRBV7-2	TGTGCCAGCAGCCCCATAGGACTAGCGCGGTACGAGCAGTACTTC	CASSPIGLARYEQYF
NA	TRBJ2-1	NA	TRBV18	TGTGCCAGCTCACCACCCCACGGGGTGGGTTACAATGAGCAGTTCTTC	CASSPPHGVGYNEQFF
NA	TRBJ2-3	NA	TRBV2	TGTGCCAGCAGTACGACAGATACGCAGTATTTT	CASSTTDTQYF
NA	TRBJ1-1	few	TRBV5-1	TGCGCCAGCAGCGCGCAGGGACCTCAGAACACTGAAGCTTTCTTT	CASSAQGPQNTEAFF
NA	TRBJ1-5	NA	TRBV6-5	TGTGCCAGCAGTTACGGGGGGAGGGGCAATCAGCCCCAGCATTTT	CASSYGGRGNQPQHF
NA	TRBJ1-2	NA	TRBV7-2	TGTGCCAGCAGCTCTGGACGCAGCTTTGGCTACACCTTC	CASSSGRSFGYTF
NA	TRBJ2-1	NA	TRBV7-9	TGTGCCAGCAGCTTTCAGGGCTTTGAGCAGTTCTTC	CASSFQGFEQFF